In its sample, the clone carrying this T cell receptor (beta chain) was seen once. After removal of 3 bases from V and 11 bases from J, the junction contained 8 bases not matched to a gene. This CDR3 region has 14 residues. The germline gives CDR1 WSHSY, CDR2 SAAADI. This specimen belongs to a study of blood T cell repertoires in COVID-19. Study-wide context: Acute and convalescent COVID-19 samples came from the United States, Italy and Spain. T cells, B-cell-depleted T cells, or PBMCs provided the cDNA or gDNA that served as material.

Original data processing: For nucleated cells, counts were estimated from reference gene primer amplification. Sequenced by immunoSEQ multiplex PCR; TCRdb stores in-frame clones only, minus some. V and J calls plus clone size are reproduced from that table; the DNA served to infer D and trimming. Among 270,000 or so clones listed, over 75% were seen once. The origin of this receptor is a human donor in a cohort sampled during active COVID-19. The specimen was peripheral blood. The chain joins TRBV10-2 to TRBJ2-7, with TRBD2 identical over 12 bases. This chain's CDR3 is CASSDYGTSGWEYF. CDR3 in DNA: TGCGCCAGCAGTGACTACGGGACTAGCGGGTGGGAGTACTTC.